A single sample gave rise to the 29 T cell receptor beta chains below, sequenced in a study of T cell responses to AZD1222 COVID-19 vaccine. Assay used: immunoSEQ multiplex PCR; TCRdb lists only in-frame clones, some missing. The data contain some 120,000 clones, roughly 90% of them singletons. The sample was peripheral blood, taken on day 0 of MenACWY control vaccination. The receptors come from an adult in good health.

This clone was seen a single time. V usage is TRBV5-6 and J usage is TRBJ1-1; TRBD1 might be the D (6 bases). The V and J ends lost 8 bases and 0 bases respectively, with 20 bases between them. CDR1 is SGHDT, CDR2 YYEEEE, per germline. The CDR3 contains 16 residues. Here the CDR3 DNA reads TGTGCCAGGATACCACAGGGAGTCATCATGAACACTGAAGCTTTCTTT. It yields the protein CARIPQGVIMNTEAFF.

The chain employs TRBV27 and TRBJ2-1; maybe TRBD1 (6 bases). The germline V and J ends were trimmed by 2 bases and 10 bases, with 21 bases remaining between them. The germline gives CDR1 MNHEY, CDR2 SMNVEV (reference sequence). The length of the CDR3 is 16 residues. The CDR3 spells CASSLDPGAQTGEQFF. CDR3 DNA: TGTGCCAGCAGTTTAGACCCAGGGGCCCAAACGGGGGAGCAGTTCTTC.

The V and J genes are TRBV19 and TRBJ2-7; no definite D call. V was trimmed by 6 bases and J by 0 bases, leaving 21 bases between them. The CDR3 runs to 17 residues. Germline values: CDR1 LNHDA, CDR2 SQIVND (reference sequence). Here the CDR3 DNA reads TGTGCCAGTAGGGCGACCGGGCCTCAGAAGGGCTCCTACGAGCAGTACTTC. Translation: CASRATGPQKGSYEQYF.

This sequence joins TRBV10-3 and TRBJ1-1; TRBD1 might be the D (5 bases). Germline V gene sequence: CDR1 ENHRY, CDR2 SYGVKD. The V and J ends lost 7 bases and 0 bases respectively, with 9 bases between them. CDR3 size: 13 residues. The CDR3 DNA follows: TGTGCCATCAAGGCAGGGATGAACACTGAAGCTTTCTTT. The encoded protein is CAIKAGMNTEAFF.

V usage is TRBV11-2 and J usage is TRBJ1-1, with 8 bases fitting TRBD1. Trimming took 4 bases from V and 2 from J; bases not matched to a gene: 6. The CDR3 sequence is 15 residues long. CDR1 and CDR2 from the germline V gene are SGHAT and FQNNGV. The CDR3 DNA sequence: TGTGCCAGCAGCTCCGCGGGACAGGCAAACACTGAAGCTTTCTTT. Amino acid sequence: CASSSAGQANTEAFF.

The rearrangement uses TRBV6-2 or TRBV6-3 and TRBJ2-7; 11 nucleotides align to TRBD2. V shed 0 bases, J shed 1 base, and the junction held 5 bases outside the gene matches. There are 17 residues in the CDR3. Per germline, CDR1 MNHEY and CDR2 SVGEGT. CDR3: CASSYSTSGSLSYEQYF. The CDR3 DNA follows: TGTGCCAGCAGTTACTCTACTAGCGGGAGTCTATCCTACGAGCAGTACTTC.

V gene TRBV7-3 combines with J gene TRBJ1-2; 7 bases match TRBD1. This CDR3 spans 14 amino acids. V lost 5 bases, J lost 4 bases, and 7 bases stayed unmatched. Per the germline V gene, CDR1 is SGHTA and CDR2 is FQGTGA. Written as DNA, the CDR3 is TGTGCCAGCAGCGCAAGTAGGGGGCGCTATGGCTACACCTTC. Residues: CASSASRGRYGYTF.

This clone was seen repeatedly, ten times or more. J is TRBJ1-5 and V is TRBV27, with D perhaps matching TRBD1 (5 bases). Germline V gene data show CDR1 as MNHEY and CDR2 as SMNVEV (reference sequence). The CDR3 extends over 15 amino acids. Trimming took off 4 bases at V and 6 bases at J, with 16 bases between the two ends. The CDR3 region has the DNA TGTGCCAGCAGTTCCGGTGGAGGGGAGGGTCAGCCCCAGCATTTT. This codes for CASSSGGGEGQPQHF.

The chain uses TRBV5-1 and TRBJ2-2; a possible D gene is TRBD2 (5 bases). CDR3 length: 17 residues. CDR1 is SGHRS and CDR2 is YFSETQ in the germline V gene. V was shortened by 0 bases and J by 2 bases, with 14 bases between the two germline ends. In DNA, the CDR3 is TGCGCCAGCAGCTTGGAATGGCGGGCACAAAACACCGGGGAGCTGTTTTTT. Translation: CASSLEWRAQNTGELFF.

J is TRBJ1-1 and V is TRBV1. TRBV1 is listed as a pseudogene. The CDR3 extends over 15 amino acids. CDR3 DNA sequence: TGCACCAGCAGCCAAGATTGCTTTGTGAACACTGAAGCTTTCTTT. Translating gives CTSSQDCFVNTEAFF.

CDR3 in amino acids: CASRIPQVNTEAFF. As DNA, the CDR3 is TGCGCCAGCAGAATACCGCAGGTGAACACTGAAGCTTTCTTT. This chain connects TRBV5-1 to TRBJ1-1; D not resolved. V shed 5 bases and J shed 0 bases, with 11 bases lying between them. Germline V gene lookup returns CDR1 SGHRS and CDR2 YFSETQ. This CDR3 comprises 14 residues. Using reference TRBV5-1 and TRBJ1-1 for the parts outside the CDR3, the full variable domain is KAGVTQTPRYLIKTRGQQVTLSCSPISGHRSVSWYQQTPGQGLQFLFEYFSETQRNKGNFPGRFSGRQFSNSRSEMNVSTLELGDSALYLCASRIPQVNTEAFFGQGTRLTVV.

The chain carries TRBV6-2 or TRBV6-3 and TRBJ2-1; D is uncertain. Per the germline V gene, CDR1 is MNHEY and CDR2 is SVGEGT. The CDR3 is made up of 17 amino acids. Trimming took off 2 bases at V and 4 bases at J, with 18 bases between the two ends. CDR3 DNA sequence: TGTGCCAGCAGTTACCTTTTGACTCGGGTCGGTTACAATGAGCAGTTCTTC. This encodes CASSYLLTRVGYNEQFF.

This sequence joins TRBV27 and TRBJ2-1, with D tentatively TRBD2 (6 bases). This CDR3 contains 15 residues. V gave up 5 bases and J gave up 3 bases, with 14 bases separating them. The germline gives CDR1 MNHEY, CDR2 SMNVEV (reference sequence). CDR3 sequence reads: CASSVLARVYNEQFF. CDR3 coding DNA: TGTGCCAGCAGTGTACTAGCCCGAGTCTACAATGAGCAGTTCTTC.

This chain links TRBV27 with TRBJ1-1; D remains unclear. Trimming removed 5 bases from V and 1 base from J, with 8 bases in between. Germline V gene sequence: CDR1 MNHEY, CDR2 SMNVEV (reference sequence). The CDR3 runs 13 residues. CDR3 sequence: CASSPTPNTEAFF. CDR3 in DNA: TGTGCCAGCAGTCCAACACCGAACACTGAAGCTTTCTTT.

The V and J genes are TRBV6-5 and TRBJ2-1; TRBD2 aligns across 14 bases. The J segment lost 8 bases and the V segment lost 8 bases, leaving 8 bases of the junction unmatched. This CDR3 has 15 amino acids. Germline CDR1 MNHEY, CDR2 SVGAGI. In nucleotides, the CDR3 is TGTGCCAGCTTCGGGACTAGCGGGAGAGTCGATGAGCAGTTCTTC. Its translation is CASFGTSGRVDEQFF.

The chain joins TRBV7-9 to TRBJ1-3; no reliable D call. The germline V gene has CDR1 SEHNR and CDR2 FQNEAQ (reference sequence). This CDR3 contains 16 residues. V lost 7 bases, J lost 0 bases, and 16 bases lay in between. The CDR3 loop is CASTGSLLFSGNTIYF. The CDR3 DNA reads as TGTGCCAGCACGGGAAGCTTACTATTCTCTGGAAACACCATATATTTT.

The rearrangement joins TRBV4-2 to TRBJ2-2, with unresolved D. V lost 1 base and J lost 2, with 11 bases in between. The CDR3 is 16 amino acids. Germline lookup yields CDR1 LGHNA and CDR2 YNFKEQ. The CDR3 DNA reads as TGTGCCAGCAGCCAAGTGTCGGGCAGAAACACCGGGGAGCTGTTTTTT. Translation gives CASSQVSGRNTGELFF.

The gene calls are TRBV27 and TRBJ1-1; D is perhaps TRBD1 (6 bases). CDR1 is MNHEY, CDR2 SMNVEV, per germline (reference sequence). The CDR3 extends over 15 amino acids. Trimming removed 5 bases from V and 4 bases from J, with 17 bases in between. CDR3 protein: CASSELTGKGTEAFF. The CDR3 DNA reads as TGTGCCAGCAGTGAACTAACAGGGAAGGGCACTGAAGCTTTCTTT.

The J gene is TRBJ2-1, the V gene TRBV1; TRBD2, the table's D call, was not compared with the DNA. TRBV1 is listed as a pseudogene. The CDR3 is made up of 12 amino acids. The CDR3 nucleotides are TGCACCAGCAGCCAAGACTTTTCGGAGCAGTTCTTC. Its protein is CTSSQDFSEQFF.

The chain employs TRBV5-1 and TRBJ2-5; D is perhaps TRBD1 (6 bases). From germline, CDR1 is SGHRS and CDR2 YFSETQ. V shed 4 bases and J shed 5 bases, with 15 bases lying between them. This CDR3 has 14 residues. The CDR3 region has the DNA TGCGCCAGCAGCCCCGGACAGAGGGTGGAGACCCAGTACTTC. It is translated as CASSPGQRVETQYF.

The rearrangement links TRBV19 to TRBJ2-3; 12 bases fit TRBD2. J was trimmed by 3 bases and V by 4 bases; bases with no gene match: 2. This CDR3 region has 15 residues. The germline CDR1 and CDR2 sequences are LNHDA and SQIVND (reference sequence). CDR3 DNA: TGTGCCAGTAGTACTAGCGGGAGGGATACAGATACGCAGTATTTT. Protein sequence: CASSTSGRDTDTQYF.

V is TRBV18 and J is TRBJ1-1, with D tentatively TRBD1 (5 bases). V was trimmed by 5 bases and J by 1 base, leaving 26 bases between them. Per the germline V gene, CDR1 is KGHSH and CDR2 is LQKENI. The CDR3 spans 19 residues. CDR3 in DNA: TGTGCCAGCTCAAAAGAACCAGGGTTGGGGAGCTTTGGGAACACTGAAGCTTTCTTT. Translated, it gives CASSKEPGLGSFGNTEAFF.

The rearrangement uses TRBV7-9 and TRBJ1-1; D is ambiguous. Trimming took 1 base from V and 6 from J, leaving 6 bases between them. The germline gives CDR1 SEHNR, CDR2 FQNEAQ (reference sequence). The CDR3 loop spans 12 amino acids. CDR3 sequence reads: CASSLGIPEAFF. In nucleotides, the CDR3 is TGTGCCAGCAGCTTAGGTATTCCTGAAGCTTTCTTT. The full variable domain, with the rest looked up from reference TRBV7-9 and TRBJ1-1, is DTGVSQNPRHKITKRGQNVTFRCDPISEHNRLYWYRQTLGQGPEFLTYFQNEAQLEKSRLLSDRFSAERPKGSFSTLEIQRTEQGDSAMYLCASSLGIPEAFFGQGTRLTVV.

This clone showed up just once. This chain connects TRBV3-1 (or the pseudogene TRBV3-2) to TRBJ2-5; 9 nucleotides agree with TRBD2. The V and J ends lost 0 bases and 4 bases, in that order; junction bases with no gene match: 12. Germline V lookup: CDR1 LGHDT, CDR2 YNNKEL (reference sequence). The length of the CDR3 is 18 residues. The CDR3 reads CASSQDLWERREGETQYF. The CDR3 region has the DNA TGTGCCAGCAGCCAAGATCTCTGGGAGCGGCGGGAGGGAGAGACCCAGTACTTC.

The chain has TRBV10-3 and TRBJ1-2; 8 bases match TRBD1. The CDR3 runs to 15 residues. Germline V CDR1 and CDR2: ENHRY, SYGVKD. Trimming removed 0 bases from V and 4 bases from J; junction bases left unmatched: 4. CDR3 sequence reads: CAISESGQGVYGYTF. The CDR3 region has the DNA TGTGCCATCAGTGAGTCCGGACAGGGCGTCTATGGCTACACCTTC.

The genes are TRBV11-2 and TRBJ2-3, with 8 bases that match TRBD2. The V gene end was trimmed by 5 bases and the J gene end by 0 bases; junction bases not matched to a gene: 7. The CDR3 covers 16 residues. Germline values: CDR1 SGHAT, CDR2 FQNNGV. DNA of the CDR3: TGTGCCAGCAGCCCCCAGCGGGAGCACAGCACAGATACGCAGTATTTT. This gives the protein CASSPQREHSTDTQYF. The variable domain in full, completed from reference TRBV11-2 and TRBJ2-3, reads EAGVAQSPRYKIIEKRQSVAFWCNPISGHATLYWYQQILGQGPKLLIQFQNNGVVDDSQLPKDRFSAERLKGVDSTLKIQPAKLEDSAVYLCASSPQREHSTDTQYFGPGTRLTVL.

This chain joins TRBV10-3 and TRBJ2-5; D unresolved. Trimming removed 4 bases at V and 2 bases at J, with 8 bases between. The CDR3 covers 13 residues. Germline V lookup: CDR1 ENHRY, CDR2 SYGVKD. The CDR3 coding sequence is TGTGCCATCAGTGTCGGAATACAAGAGACCCAGTACTTC. Amino acids: CAISVGIQETQYF.

V usage is TRBV6-4 and J usage is TRBJ2-3; D is ambiguous. Germline CDR1 is MRHNA and CDR2 is SNTAGT. This CDR3 comprises 13 residues. Trimming shortened V by 3 bases and J by 6 bases, and 10 bases separated the two germline ends. The CDR3 protein is CASSEWAEDTQYF. For the CDR3, the DNA is TGTGCCAGCAGTGAATGGGCGGAGGATACGCAGTATTTT.

The chain joins TRBV30 to TRBJ1-2; a possible D gene is TRBD1 (5 bases). V was trimmed by 4 bases and J by 2 bases, leaving 14 bases between them. Germline loops: CDR1 GTSNPN, CDR2 SVGIG (reference sequence). The CDR3 consists of 14 residues. CDR3 DNA: TGTGCCTGGAAGTGGAGAGACAGAAACTATGGCTACACCTTC. Amino acids: CAWKWRDRNYGYTF.